The clone carrying this TCR beta chain turned up a few times. Its antigen is not known. This entry belongs to a study of cytomegalovirus exposure and HLA in healthy donors. Study-wide results and limits: The study carried out a later analysis of TCR beta sequences. It associated approximately 17,000 of them with specific HLA alleles at a false discovery rate of 0.05. Indistinguishable V segments, including TRBV6-2 and TRBV6-3, were excluded.

The CDR3 covers 15 residues. Germline CDR1 is MNHNY and CDR2 is SVGAGI (reference sequence). Trimming stripped 8 bases from V and 6 bases from J, with 23 bases between. The study ran its PCR with 60 Vbeta and 13 Jbeta primers. Original processing methods: A later analysis tallied about 80 million unique TCR beta chains, roughly 11 million of them shared. TCRdb's table, derived via immunoSEQ multiplex PCR, lists solely in-frame clones and lacks some. V and J calls plus clone size are reproduced from that table; the DNA served to infer D and trimming. The sample has 65,000 to 100,000 clones, roughly 79% seen once; the top ten hold 6%.

Sequenced material: PBMCs. The chain recombines TRBV6-6 with TRBJ2-7, with a weak D call TRBD1 (6 bases). The sequence derives from a female donor in good health and CMV-seronegative. CDR3 residues: CASGHQGREGGEQYF. The CDR3 DNA sequence: TGTGCCAGCGGCCATCAGGGGCGCGAAGGTGGCGAGCAGTACTTC.